The table lists the clone carrying this T cell receptor beta chain with a few counts. What it binds is unknown. Each TCR beta cDNA library carried unique molecular identifiers. TCRdb re-derived calls from the PCR reads in MiXCR, one entry per CDR3 protein. The sample holds hundreds of thousands of distinct CDR3 sequences, approximately 30% seen once. Germline-derived CDR1 and CDR2 are SGHVS and FQNEAQ. The germline V and J ends were trimmed by 5 bases and 10 bases, with 9 bases remaining between them. The length of the CDR3 is 11 residues. The source of the sample is a study of post-analysis software for immune sequencing data. Study observations and caveats: Among roughly 5 TRBV segments more frequent in patients than controls were TRBV5-6, TRBV5-1 and TRBV20-1.

Sequenced input: blood. This receptor was obtained from a girl aged 5-17 years with multiple sclerosis. This chain uses TRBV7-8 with TRBJ2-1, with D maybe TRBD2 (5 bases). CDR3 coding DNA: TGTGCCAGCAGCCCTAGCCGGGAGCAGTTCTTC. Translated, it gives CASSPSREQFF.